These 15 T cell receptor beta chains came from one sample sequenced in a study of OX40 agonist ivuxolimab in advanced cancers. TCRdb's table, derived via immunoSEQ multiplex PCR, lists solely in-frame clones and lacks some. The table shows tens of thousands of clones, with about 80% occurring only once. Sequenced here: CD4+ or CD8+ T cells sorted from blood, sampled in a trial of the OX40 agonist ivuxolimab. The receptor set was obtained from an adult with an advanced solid tumor such as melanoma, head and neck, liver or kidney cancer.

This clone came up a few times. In nucleotides, the CDR3 is TGTGCCAGCAGTGACGTCCGGGGACTCTCCTACGAGCAGTACTTC. Residues: CASSDVRGLSYEQYF. The chain uses TRBV28 and TRBJ2-7; TRBD2 might be the D (6 bases). The CDR3 covers 15 residues. V lost 5 bases and J lost 0, with 14 bases in between. The germline V gene has CDR1 MDHEN and CDR2 SYDVKM.

The genes are TRBV5-1 and TRBJ1-2; weak D call: TRBD1 (5 bases). CDR1 is SGHRS and CDR2 is YFSETQ in the germline V gene. V shed 1 base and J shed 2 bases, with 12 bases lying between them. The CDR3 extends over 15 amino acids. The CDR3 nucleotides are TGCGCCAGCAGCTTGAACGTCGACAGAAACTATGGCTACACCTTC. It translates to CASSLNVDRNYGYTF.

The V gene is TRBV7-2, the J gene TRBJ2-3; 10 positions match TRBD2. V lost 2 bases and J lost 5; bases outside the gene matches: 10. The CDR3 totals 17 residues. CDR1 and CDR2 from the germline V gene are SGHTA and FQGNSA. The CDR3, as DNA: TGTGCCAGCAGCTTAACGACGAGCGGGGGGGCCCAAGATACGCAGTATTTT. This encodes CASSLTTSGGAQDTQYF. The whole variable domain, filled in from reference TRBV7-2 and TRBJ2-3, reads GAGVSQSPSNKVTEKGKDVELRCDPISGHTALYWYRQSLGQGLEFLIYFQGNSAPDKSGLPSDRFSAERTGGSVSTLTIQRTQQEDSAVYLCASSLTTSGGAQDTQYFGPGTRLTVL.

The sample holds one count of this clone. The chain uses TRBV10-3 and TRBJ2-1; D remains unclear. The CDR3 sequence is 11 residues long. Germline CDR1 reads ENHRY; CDR2 reads SYGVKD. V dropped 2 bases and J dropped 15 bases, with 11 bases sitting between them. The CDR3 loop is CAISERSATFF. For the CDR3, the DNA is TGTGCCATCAGTGAGCGCTCCGCAACGTTCTTC.

The gene calls are TRBV28 and TRBJ1-5; possibly TRBD1 for D (5 bases). This CDR3 comprises 13 residues. Germline loops: CDR1 MDHEN, CDR2 SYDVKM. Between the trimmed V and J ends, which lost 4 bases and 2 bases, there was a span of 6 bases. The CDR3, as DNA: TGTGCCAGCAGTTGGGACGGCAATCAGCCCCAGCATTTT. Its translation: CASSWDGNQPQHF.

V gene TRBV11-2 combines with J gene TRBJ2-7, with TRBD1 matching over 7 bases. Per germline, CDR1 SGHAT and CDR2 FQNNGV. The CDR3 covers 14 residues. V gave up 3 bases and J gave up 5 bases; unmatched junction bases: 7. The CDR3 region is CASSLTGSSDEQYF. The CDR3 DNA reads as TGTGCCAGCAGCTTGACAGGGAGTTCAGACGAGCAGTACTTC.

This chain joins TRBV18 and TRBJ1-1; TRBD1 might be the D (6 bases). V was shortened by 3 bases and J by 0 bases, with 11 bases between the two germline ends. The CDR3 contains 15 residues. CDR1 and CDR2 from the germline V gene are KGHSH and LQKENI. The CDR3 loop reads CASSPRGHLNTEAFF. The CDR3 DNA sequence: TGTGCCAGCTCACCCCGGGGACACCTGAACACTGAAGCTTTCTTT.

This clone is a singleton in its sample. The V and J genes are TRBV6-5 and TRBJ1-2; a weak D match, TRBD1 (5 bases). Per germline, CDR1 MNHEY and CDR2 SVGAGI. The CDR3 spans 15 residues. V dropped 4 bases and J dropped 2 bases, with 14 bases sitting between them. The CDR3: CASSFTQGVNYGYTF. DNA for the CDR3: TGTGCCAGCAGTTTCACTCAGGGCGTAAACTATGGCTACACCTTC.

The CDR3 spells CASSLLGGSQETQYF. CDR3 coding DNA: TGCGCCAGCAGCCTCCTAGGAGGGAGCCAAGAGACCCAGTACTTC. The chain joins TRBV5-1 to TRBJ2-5, with D perhaps TRBD2 (6 bases). Per the germline V gene, CDR1 is SGHRS and CDR2 is YFSETQ. The CDR3 contains 15 residues. Trimming removed 4 bases at V and 1 base at J, with 14 bases between.

This sequence joins TRBV12-5 and TRBJ2-7; D could derive from TRBD1 or TRBD2 (5 bases each). Germline V gene sequence: CDR1 LGHNT, CDR2 FRNRAP. V was pared by 0 bases and J by 8 bases, with 17 bases between. This CDR3 has 15 amino acids. The CDR3 region has the DNA TGTGCTAGTGGTTTGGTATGGGGAGAGGTGGGGCAGCAGTACTTC. It specifies CASGLVWGEVGQQYF.

The chain joins TRBV29-1 to TRBJ2-5; possibly TRBD1 for D (6 bases). Germline V CDR1 and CDR2: SQVTM, ANQGSEA. The CDR3 has 10 residues. V gave up 7 bases and J gave up 5 bases, with 8 bases separating them. CDR3 protein: CSGTDETQYF. CDR3 nucleotide sequence: TGCAGCGGGACAGACGAGACCCAGTACTTC.

The rearrangement uses TRBV5-1 and TRBJ2-5, with 12 bases aligning to TRBD1. The J call may be incorrect, as the DNA end agrees better with TRBJ2-7. CDR1 is SGHRS, CDR2 YFSETQ, per germline. The CDR3 is 15 amino acids. Here the CDR3 reads CASSPQGQGANEQYF. As DNA, the CDR3 is TGCGCCAGCAGCCCGCAGGGACAGGGGGCAAACGAGCAGTACTTC.

This clone was detected once. The chain uses TRBV7-2 and TRBJ2-5, with D possibly TRBD2 on 6 matching bases. Germline V gives CDR1 SGHTA, CDR2 FQGNSA. The CDR3 has 15 amino acids. V was shortened by 3 bases and J by 6 bases, with 17 bases between the two germline ends. In nucleotides, the CDR3 is TGTGCCAGCAGCTTCGGAGGGGCCGGGGAAAAGACCCAGTACTTC. The encoded protein is CASSFGGAGEKTQYF.

V usage is TRBV6-4 and J usage is TRBJ2-2, with D tentatively TRBD1 (6 bases). The CDR3 has 14 amino acids. Germline lookup yields CDR1 MRHNA and CDR2 SNTAGT. Trimming took off 5 bases at V and 2 bases at J, with 9 bases between the two ends. The CDR3 sequence: CASSWGHNTGELFF. CDR3 sequence (DNA): TGTGCCAGCAGTTGGGGGCACAACACCGGGGAGCTGTTTTTT.

The chain carries TRBV18 and TRBJ2-1; 12 bases line up with TRBD2. The V segment lost 2 bases and the J segment 4 bases; nucleotides outside the gene matches: 3. The CDR3 is 16 residues long. In germline, CDR1 is KGHSH, CDR2 LQKENI. The DNA for the CDR3 is TGTGCCAGCTCACCAAGGCTAGCGGGGGGGTACAATGAGCAGTTCTTC. Protein: CASSPRLAGGYNEQFF.